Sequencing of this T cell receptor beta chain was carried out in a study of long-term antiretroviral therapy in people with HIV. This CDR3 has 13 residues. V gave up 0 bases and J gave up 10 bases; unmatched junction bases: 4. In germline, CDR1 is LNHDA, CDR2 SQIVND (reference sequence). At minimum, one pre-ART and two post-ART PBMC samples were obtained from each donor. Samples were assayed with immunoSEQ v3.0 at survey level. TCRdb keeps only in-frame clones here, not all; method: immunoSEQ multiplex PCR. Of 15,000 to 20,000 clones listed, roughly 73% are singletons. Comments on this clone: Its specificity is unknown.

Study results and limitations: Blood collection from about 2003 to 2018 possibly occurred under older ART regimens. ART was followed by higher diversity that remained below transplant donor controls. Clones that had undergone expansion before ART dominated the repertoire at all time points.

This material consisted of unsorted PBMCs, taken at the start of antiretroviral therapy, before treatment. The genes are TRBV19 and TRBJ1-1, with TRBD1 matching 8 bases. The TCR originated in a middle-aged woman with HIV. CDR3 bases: TGTGCCAGTAGTATAGACCAGGGGGCTCCAGCTTTCTTT. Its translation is CASSIDQGAPAFF.